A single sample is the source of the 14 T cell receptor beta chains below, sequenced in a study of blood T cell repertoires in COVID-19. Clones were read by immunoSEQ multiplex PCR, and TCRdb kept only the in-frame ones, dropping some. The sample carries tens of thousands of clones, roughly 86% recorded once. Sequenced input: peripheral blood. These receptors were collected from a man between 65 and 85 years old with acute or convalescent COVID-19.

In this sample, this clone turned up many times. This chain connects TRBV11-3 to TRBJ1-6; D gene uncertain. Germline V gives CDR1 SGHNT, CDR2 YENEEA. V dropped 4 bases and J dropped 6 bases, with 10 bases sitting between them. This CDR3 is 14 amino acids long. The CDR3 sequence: CASSSRGINSPLHF. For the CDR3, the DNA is TGTGCCAGCAGCTCTCGGGGTATTAATTCACCCCTCCACTTT.

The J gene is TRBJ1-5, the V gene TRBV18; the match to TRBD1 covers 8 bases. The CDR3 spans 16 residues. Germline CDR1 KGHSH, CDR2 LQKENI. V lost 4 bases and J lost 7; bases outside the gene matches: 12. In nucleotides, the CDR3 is TGTGCCAGCTCACATACGGGACAGGCTGGGGAGCAGCCCCAGCATTTT. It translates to CASSHTGQAGEQPQHF.

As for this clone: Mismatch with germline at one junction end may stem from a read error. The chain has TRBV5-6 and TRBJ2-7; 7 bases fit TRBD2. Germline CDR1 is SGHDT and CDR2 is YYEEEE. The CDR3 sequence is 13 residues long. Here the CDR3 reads CASSFRLAGENHF. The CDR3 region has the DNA TGTGCCAGCAGCTTTCGACTAGCAGGCGAGAATCACTTC.

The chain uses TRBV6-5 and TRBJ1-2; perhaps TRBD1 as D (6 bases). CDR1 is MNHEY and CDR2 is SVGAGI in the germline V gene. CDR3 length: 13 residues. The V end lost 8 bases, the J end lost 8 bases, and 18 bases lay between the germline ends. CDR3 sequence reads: CASSRGGAEGYTF. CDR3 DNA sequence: TGTGCCAGCTCACGAGGGGGGGCGGAAGGCTACACCTTC.

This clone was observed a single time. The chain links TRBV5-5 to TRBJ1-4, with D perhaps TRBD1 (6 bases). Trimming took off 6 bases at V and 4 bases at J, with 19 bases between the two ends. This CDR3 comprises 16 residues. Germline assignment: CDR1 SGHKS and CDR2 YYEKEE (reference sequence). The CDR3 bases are TGTGCCAGCACCTTTCTGCGGACAGAGGTTAATGAAAAACTGTTTTTT. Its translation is CASTFLRTEVNEKLFF.

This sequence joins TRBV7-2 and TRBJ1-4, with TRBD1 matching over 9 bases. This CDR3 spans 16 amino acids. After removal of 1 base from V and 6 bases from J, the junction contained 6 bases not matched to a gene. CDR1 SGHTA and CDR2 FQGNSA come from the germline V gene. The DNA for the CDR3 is TGTGCCAGCAGCTTAGAATCCGGGACAGGGTATGAAAAACTGTTTTTT. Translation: CASSLESGTGYEKLFF. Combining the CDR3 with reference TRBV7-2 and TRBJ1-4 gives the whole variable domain GAGVSQSPSNKVTEKGKDVELRCDPISGHTALYWYRQSLGQGLEFLIYFQGNSAPDKSGLPSDRFSAERTGGSVSTLTIQRTQQEDSAVYLCASSLESGTGYEKLFFGSGTQLSVL.

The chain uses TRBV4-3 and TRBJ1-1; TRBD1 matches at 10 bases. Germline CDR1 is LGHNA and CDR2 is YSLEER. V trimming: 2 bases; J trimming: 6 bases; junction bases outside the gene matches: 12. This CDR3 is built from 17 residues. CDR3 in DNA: TGCGCCAGCAGCCAACTCTACCTTGGGACAGGGGAGGCTGAAGCTTTCTTT. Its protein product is CASSQLYLGTGEAEAFF.

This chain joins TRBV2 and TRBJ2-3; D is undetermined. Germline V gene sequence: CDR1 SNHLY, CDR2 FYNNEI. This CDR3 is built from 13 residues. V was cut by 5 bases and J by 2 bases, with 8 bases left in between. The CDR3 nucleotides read TGTGCCAGCAGTTCTTTGGCCACAGATACGCAGTATTTT. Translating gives CASSSLATDTQYF.

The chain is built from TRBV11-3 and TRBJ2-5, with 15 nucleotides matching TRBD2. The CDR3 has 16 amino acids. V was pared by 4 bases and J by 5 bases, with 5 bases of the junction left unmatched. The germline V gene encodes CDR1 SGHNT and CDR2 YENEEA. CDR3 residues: CASSSSGTSGRETQYF. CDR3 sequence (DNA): TGTGCCAGCAGCTCATCCGGGACTAGCGGGAGGGAGACCCAGTACTTC.

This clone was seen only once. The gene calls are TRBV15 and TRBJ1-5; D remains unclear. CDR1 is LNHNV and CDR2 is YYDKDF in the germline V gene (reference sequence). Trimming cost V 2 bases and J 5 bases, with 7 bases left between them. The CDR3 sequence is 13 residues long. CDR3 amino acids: CATSRQIDQPQHF. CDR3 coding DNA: TGTGCCACCAGCAGACAGATCGATCAGCCCCAGCATTTT.

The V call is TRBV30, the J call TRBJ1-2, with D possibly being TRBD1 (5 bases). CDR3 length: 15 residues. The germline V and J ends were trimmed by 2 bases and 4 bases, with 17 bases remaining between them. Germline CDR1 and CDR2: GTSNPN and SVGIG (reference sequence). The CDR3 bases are TGTGCCTGGAGTTCCTTTGGGGCTCAAGGCTATGGCTACACCTTC. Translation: CAWSSFGAQGYGYTF.

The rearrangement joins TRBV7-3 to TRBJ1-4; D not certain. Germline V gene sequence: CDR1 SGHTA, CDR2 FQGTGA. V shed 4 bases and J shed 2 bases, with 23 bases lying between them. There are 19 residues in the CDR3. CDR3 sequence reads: CASSWAGFGGRGTNEKLFF. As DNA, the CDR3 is TGTGCCAGCAGCTGGGCTGGGTTTGGAGGGCGCGGGACTAATGAAAAACTGTTTTTT.

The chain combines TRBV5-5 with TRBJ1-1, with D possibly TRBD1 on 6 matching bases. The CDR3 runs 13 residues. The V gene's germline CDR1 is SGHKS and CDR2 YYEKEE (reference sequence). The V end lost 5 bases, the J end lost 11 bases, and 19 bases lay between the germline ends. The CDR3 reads CASSSRDTQWAFF. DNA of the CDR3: TGTGCCAGCAGTTCCCGGGACACTCAATGGGCTTTCTTT.

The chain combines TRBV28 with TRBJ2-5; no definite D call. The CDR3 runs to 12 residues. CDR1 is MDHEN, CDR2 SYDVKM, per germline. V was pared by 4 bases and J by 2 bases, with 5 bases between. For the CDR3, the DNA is TGTGCCAGCAGTTCCCCTCAAGAGACCCAGTACTTC. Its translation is CASSSPQETQYF.